The table lists the clone carrying this TCR beta chain with a few counts. Its antigen is not known. The entry originates in a study of molecular identifiers for immune sequencing clone quantification. General observations from the study: Highly expanded clone sizes could be underestimated through barcode sharing by identical TCR molecules.

TCRdb re-analysed the PCR reads in MiXCR, keeping a single row per CDR3 protein. The sample lists 400,000 to 600,000 distinct CDR3 sequences, around 23% occurring once. Trimming took 8 bases from V and 6 from J, leaving 17 bases between them. Looked up from germline, CDR1 is MGHRA and CDR2 is YSYEKL. This CDR3 spans 14 amino acids. The sample consisted of naive CD8+ T cells from blood, with Jurkat cell RNA spiked in. Subset specified: FACS-sorted CD8+CD4-CCR7+CD45RA+ naive T cells. The V call is TRBV4-1, the J call TRBJ2-1; D may be TRBD1 or TRBD2 (7 bases each). This clonotype was obtained from a human donor in good health. Some libraries in this study had Jurkat cell RNA spiked in. The CDR3 region is CASRVRGRGNEQFF. In DNA form, the CDR3 reads TGCGCCAGCCGCGTCAGGGGGAGGGGCAATGAGCAGTTCTTC.